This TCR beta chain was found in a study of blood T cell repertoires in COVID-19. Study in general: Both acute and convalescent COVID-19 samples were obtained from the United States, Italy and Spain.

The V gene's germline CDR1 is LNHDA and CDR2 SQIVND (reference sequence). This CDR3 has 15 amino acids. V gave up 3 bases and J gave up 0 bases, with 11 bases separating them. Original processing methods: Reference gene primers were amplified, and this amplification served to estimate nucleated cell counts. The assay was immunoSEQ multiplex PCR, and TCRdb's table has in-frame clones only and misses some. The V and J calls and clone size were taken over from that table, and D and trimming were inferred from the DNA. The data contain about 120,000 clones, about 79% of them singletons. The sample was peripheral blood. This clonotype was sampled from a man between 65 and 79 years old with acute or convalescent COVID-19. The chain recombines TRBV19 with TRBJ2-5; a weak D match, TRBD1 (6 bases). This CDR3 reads CASSIQGSNQETQYF. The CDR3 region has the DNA TGTGCCAGTAGTATTCAGGGGTCCAACCAAGAGACCCAGTACTTC.